This TCR beta chain was captured by sequencing in a study of T cell responses to AZD1222 COVID-19 vaccine. This table comes from immunoSEQ multiplex PCR, and its TCRdb copy is limited to in-frame clones, with some not included. The sample yields 100,000 to 150,000 clones, about 90% seen once. About this clone: Its antigen is as yet unknown.

Findings of the study overall: Rises in breadth and depth of Spike-specific TCRs came after two AZD1222 doses.

V gave up 3 bases and J gave up 6 bases, with 12 bases separating them. CDR3 size: 13 residues. Germline-derived CDR1 and CDR2 are MNHNY and SVGAGI (reference sequence). Sample: peripheral blood, taken on day 0 of AZD1222 vaccination. The receptor's source is an adult in good health. This sequence joins TRBV6-6 and TRBJ2-7; D is uncertain. The CDR3 DNA reads as TGTGCCAGCAGTTATACAGCCACCAGCGAGCAGTACTTC. Translated: CASSYTATSEQYF.